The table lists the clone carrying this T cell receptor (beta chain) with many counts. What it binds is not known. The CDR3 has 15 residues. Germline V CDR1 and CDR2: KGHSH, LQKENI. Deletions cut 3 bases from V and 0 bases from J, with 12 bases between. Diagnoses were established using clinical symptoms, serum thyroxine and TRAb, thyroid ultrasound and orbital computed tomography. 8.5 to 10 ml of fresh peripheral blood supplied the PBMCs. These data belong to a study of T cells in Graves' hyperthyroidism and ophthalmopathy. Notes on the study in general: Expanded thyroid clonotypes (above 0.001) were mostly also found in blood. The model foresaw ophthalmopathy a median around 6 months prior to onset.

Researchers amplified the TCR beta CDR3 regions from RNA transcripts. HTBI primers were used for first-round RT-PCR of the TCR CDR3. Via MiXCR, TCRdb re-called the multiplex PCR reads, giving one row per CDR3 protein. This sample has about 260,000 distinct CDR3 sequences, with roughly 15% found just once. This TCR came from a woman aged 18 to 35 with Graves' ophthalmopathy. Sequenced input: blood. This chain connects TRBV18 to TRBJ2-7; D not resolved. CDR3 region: CASSPAGRSSYEQYF. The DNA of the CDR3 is TGTGCCAGCTCACCCGCAGGCAGGAGCTCCTACGAGCAGTACTTC. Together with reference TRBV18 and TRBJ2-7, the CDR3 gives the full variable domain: NAGVMQNPRHLVRRRGQEARLRCSPMKGHSHVYWYRQLPEEGLKFMVYLQKENIIDESGMPKERFSAEFPKEGPSILRIQQVVRGDSAAYFCASSPAGRSSYEQYFGPGTRLTVT.